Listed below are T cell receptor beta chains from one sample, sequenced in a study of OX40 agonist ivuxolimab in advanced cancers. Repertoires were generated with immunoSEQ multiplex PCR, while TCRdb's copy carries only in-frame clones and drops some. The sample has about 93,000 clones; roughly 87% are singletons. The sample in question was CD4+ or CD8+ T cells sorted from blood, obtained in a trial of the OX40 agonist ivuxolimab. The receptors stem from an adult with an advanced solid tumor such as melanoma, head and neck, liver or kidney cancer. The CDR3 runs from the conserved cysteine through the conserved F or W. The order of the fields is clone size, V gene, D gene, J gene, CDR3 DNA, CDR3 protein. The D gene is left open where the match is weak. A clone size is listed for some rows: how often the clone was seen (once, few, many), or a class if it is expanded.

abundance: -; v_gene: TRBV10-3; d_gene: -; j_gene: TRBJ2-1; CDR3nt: TGTGCCATCCAAGCGACTGGGAACAATGAGCAGTTCTTC; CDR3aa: CAIQATGNNEQFF
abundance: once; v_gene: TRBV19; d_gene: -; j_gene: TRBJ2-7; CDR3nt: TGTGCCAGTAGTGCCACAGGGACCCCAACCTACGAGCAGTACTTC; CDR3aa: CASSATGTPTYEQYF
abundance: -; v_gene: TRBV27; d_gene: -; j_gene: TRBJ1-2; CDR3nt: TGTGCCAGCCCACCTCGGGCAGGAAACCTCTTAGGTGGCTACACCTTC; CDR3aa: CASPPRAGNLLGGYTF
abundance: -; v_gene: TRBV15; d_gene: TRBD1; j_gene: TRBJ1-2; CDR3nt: TGTGCCACCAGCAGAGGGGCGGGACAGGGAATCTATGGCTACACCTTC; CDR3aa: CATSRGAGQGIYGYTF
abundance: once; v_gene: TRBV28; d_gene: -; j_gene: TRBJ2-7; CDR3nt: TGTGCCAGCAGTCTTCGACTGGGACGGGACATAAGCTCCTACGAGCAGTACTTC; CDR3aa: CASSLRLGRDISSYEQYF
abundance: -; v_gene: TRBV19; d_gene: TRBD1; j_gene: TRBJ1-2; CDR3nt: TGTGCCAGTCGACAGGGAATAGGGGGCTACACCTTC; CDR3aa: CASRQGIGGYTF
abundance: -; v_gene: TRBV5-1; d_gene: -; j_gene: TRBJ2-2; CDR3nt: TGCGCCAGCAGCTTGAACAGGCCGGGCGGGGAGCTGTTTTTT; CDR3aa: CASSLNRPGGELFF
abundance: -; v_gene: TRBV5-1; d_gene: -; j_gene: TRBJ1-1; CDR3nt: TGCGCCAGCAAACGAGGCGGACGGGAGAACACTGAAGCTTTCTTT; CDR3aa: CASKRGGRENTEAFF
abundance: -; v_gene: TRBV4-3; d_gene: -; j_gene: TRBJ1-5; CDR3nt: TGCGCCAGCAGCCAAGATTGGGGTGAGGCGACAGATAGCAATCAGCCCCAGCATTTT; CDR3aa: CASSQDWGEATDSNQPQHF
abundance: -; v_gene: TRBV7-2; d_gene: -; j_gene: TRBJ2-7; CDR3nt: TGTGCCAGCAGCTTAGCCGGGATATCCACCTACGAGCAGTACTTC; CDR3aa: CASSLAGISTYEQYF
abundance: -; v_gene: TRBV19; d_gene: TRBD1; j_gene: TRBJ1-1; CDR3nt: TGTGCCTCAAAGGGGGCGAGGGCAAGGACTGAAGCTTTCTTT; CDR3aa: CASKGARARTEAFF
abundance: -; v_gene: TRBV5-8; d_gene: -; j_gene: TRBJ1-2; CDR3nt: TGTGCCAGCAGCTTGTCGAGGGGAAGGGGCTACACCTTC; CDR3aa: CASSLSRGRGYTF
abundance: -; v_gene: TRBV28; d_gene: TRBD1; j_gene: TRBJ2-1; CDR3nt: TGTGCCAGCAGTCGGACGACAGGGGGTGTAAATGAGCAGTTCTTC; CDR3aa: CASSRTTGGVNEQFF
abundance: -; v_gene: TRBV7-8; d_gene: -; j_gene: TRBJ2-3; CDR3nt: TGTGCCAGCAGCTTACACCCAGATACGCAGTATTTT; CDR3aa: CASSLHPDTQYF
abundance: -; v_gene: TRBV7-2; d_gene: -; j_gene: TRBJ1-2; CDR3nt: TGTGCCTCTCGGCCAGCAGAAGACTATGGCTACACCTTC; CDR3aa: CASRPAEDYGYTF
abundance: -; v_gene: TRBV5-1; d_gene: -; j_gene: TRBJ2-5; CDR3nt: TGCGCCAGCAGCCCGACGAGCTTGGACCAAGAGACCCAGTACTTC; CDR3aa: CASSPTSLDQETQYF
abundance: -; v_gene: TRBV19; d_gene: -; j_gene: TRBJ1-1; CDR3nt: TGTGCCAGTAGTATGGCAGGGGACGGCACTGAAGCTTTCTTT; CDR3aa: CASSMAGDGTEAFF
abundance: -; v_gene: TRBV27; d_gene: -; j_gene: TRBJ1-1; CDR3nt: TGTGCCAGCAGTTTAAGGGAGAACACTGAAGCTTTCTTT; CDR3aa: CASSLRENTEAFF
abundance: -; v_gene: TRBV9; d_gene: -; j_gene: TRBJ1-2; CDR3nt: TGTGCCAGCAGCGTACAGCCAGGGAACTATGGCTACACCTTC; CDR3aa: CASSVQPGNYGYTF
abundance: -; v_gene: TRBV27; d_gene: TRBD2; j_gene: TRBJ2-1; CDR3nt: TGTGCCAGCAGTTGGGGAGGGGCGTCCTACAATGAGCAGTTCTTC; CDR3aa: CASSWGGASYNEQFF
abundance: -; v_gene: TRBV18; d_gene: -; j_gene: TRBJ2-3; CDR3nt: TGTGCCAGCTCACCCTATAGCGCGACTAGCACAGATACGCAGTATTTT; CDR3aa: CASSPYSATSTDTQYF
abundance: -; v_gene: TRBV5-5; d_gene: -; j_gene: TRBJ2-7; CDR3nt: TGTGCCAGCAGCTTGGGGGACCCCATCGAGCAGTACTTC; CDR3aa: CASSLGDPIEQYF
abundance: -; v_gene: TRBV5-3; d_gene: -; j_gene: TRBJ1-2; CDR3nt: TGTGCCAGAATGGGGTCCTATGGCTACACCTTC; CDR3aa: CARMGSYGYTF
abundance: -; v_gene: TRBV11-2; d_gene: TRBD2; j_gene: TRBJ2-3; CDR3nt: TGTGCCAGCAGCTTTAGCGGGATCAGCACAGATACGCAGTATTTT; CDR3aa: CASSFSGISTDTQYF
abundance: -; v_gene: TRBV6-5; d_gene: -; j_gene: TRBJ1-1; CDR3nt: TGTGCCAGCAGGACGGTGAACACTGAAGCTTTCTTT; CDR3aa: CASRTVNTEAFF
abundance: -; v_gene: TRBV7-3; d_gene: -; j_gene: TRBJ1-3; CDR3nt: TGTGCCAGCAGCCTGAGACCTCCCGGGACTGGAAACACCATATATTTT; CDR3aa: CASSLRPPGTGNTIYF
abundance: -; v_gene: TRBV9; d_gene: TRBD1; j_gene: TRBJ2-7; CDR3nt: TGTGCCAGCAGCCCCGGGCTAGACAGGGCGACCTACGAGCAGTACTTC; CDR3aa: CASSPGLDRATYEQYF
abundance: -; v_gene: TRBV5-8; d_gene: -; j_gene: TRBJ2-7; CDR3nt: TGTGCCAGCAGCTTAACTACGTACGAGCAGTACTTC; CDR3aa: CASSLTTYEQYF
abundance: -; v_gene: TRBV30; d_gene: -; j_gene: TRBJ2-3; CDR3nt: TGTGCCTGGAGTGTAAACAGATACACAGATACGCAGTATTTT; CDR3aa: CAWSVNRYTDTQYF
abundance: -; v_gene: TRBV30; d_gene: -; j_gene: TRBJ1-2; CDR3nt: TGTGCCTGGAGTGTTGGGCAGCTCCGAAGGGATGGCTACACCTTC; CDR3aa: CAWSVGQLRRDGYTF
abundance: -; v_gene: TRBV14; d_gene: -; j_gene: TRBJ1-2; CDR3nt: TGTGCCAGCAGCCAAGAGACGAGGGGCGCTGAAATGCACACCTTC; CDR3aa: CASSQETRGAEMHTF
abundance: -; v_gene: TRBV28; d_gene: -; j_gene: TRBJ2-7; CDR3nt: TGTGCCAGCAGCCGCGGACGGTATCGGAACTTC; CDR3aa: CASSRGRYRNF
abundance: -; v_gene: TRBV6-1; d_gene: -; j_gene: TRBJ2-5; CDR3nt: TGTGCCAGCAGTGAAATTAAGGAGACCCAGTACTTC; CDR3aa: CASSEIKETQYF
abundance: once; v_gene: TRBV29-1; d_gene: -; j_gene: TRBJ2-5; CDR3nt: TGCAGCTCTGGGAGCAGTTGGGGGCCCCAGTACTTC; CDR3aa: CSSGSSWGPQYF
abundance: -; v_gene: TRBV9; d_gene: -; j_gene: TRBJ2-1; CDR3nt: TGTGCCAGCAGCGTAGGTCCTGGCGTATATGAGCAGTTCTTC; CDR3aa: CASSVGPGVYEQFF
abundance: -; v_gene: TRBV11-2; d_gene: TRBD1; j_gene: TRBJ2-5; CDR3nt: TGTGCCAGCAGCCCCACAGGGGTTGGGGAGACCCAGTACTTC; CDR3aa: CASSPTGVGETQYF
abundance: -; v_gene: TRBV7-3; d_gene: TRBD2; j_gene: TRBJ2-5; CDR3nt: TGTGCCAGCGGGGCGGGAGGGCCGCGAGGGACCCAGTACTTC; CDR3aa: CASGAGGPRGTQYF
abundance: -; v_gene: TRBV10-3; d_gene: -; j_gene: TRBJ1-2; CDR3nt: TGTGCCATCAGTGGGGCAAACTATGGCTACACCTTC; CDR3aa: CAISGANYGYTF
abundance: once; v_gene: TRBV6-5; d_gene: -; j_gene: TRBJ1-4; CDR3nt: TGTGCCAGCAGTTACTCCGGGCAGAATGAAAAACTGTTTTTT; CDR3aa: CASSYSGQNEKLFF
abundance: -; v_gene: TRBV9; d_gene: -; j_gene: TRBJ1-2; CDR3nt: TGTGCCAGCAGCGCTCCGGGTGTTCCCCAATATGGCTACACCTTC; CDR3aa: CASSAPGVPQYGYTF
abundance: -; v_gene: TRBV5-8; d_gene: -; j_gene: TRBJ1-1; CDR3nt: TGTGCCAGCAGCTTAATGGGGGTGAACACTGAAGCTTTCTTT; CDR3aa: CASSLMGVNTEAFF
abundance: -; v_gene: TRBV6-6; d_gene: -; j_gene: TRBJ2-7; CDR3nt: TGTGCCAGCAGTTTGACGGGAGAGGCATCCGAGCAGTACTTC; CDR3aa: CASSLTGEASEQYF
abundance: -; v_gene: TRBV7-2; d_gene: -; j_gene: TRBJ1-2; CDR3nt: TGTGCCAGCAGCTTAGGGCGGAGAGGTATTGGCTACACCTTC; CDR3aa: CASSLGRRGIGYTF